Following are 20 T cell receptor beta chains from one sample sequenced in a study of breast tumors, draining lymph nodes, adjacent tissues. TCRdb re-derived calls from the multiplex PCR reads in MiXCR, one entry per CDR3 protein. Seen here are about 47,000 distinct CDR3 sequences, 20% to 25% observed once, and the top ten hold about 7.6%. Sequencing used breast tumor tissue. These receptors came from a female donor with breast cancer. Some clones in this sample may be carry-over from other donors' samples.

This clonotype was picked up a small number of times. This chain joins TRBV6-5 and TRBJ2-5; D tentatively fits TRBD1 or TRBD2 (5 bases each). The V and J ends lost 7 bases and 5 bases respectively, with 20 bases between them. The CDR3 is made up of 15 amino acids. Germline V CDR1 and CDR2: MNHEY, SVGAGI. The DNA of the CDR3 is TGTGCCAGCACCGAGTATACGGGGCGTTGGGAGACCCAGTACTTC. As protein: CASTEYTGRWETQYF.

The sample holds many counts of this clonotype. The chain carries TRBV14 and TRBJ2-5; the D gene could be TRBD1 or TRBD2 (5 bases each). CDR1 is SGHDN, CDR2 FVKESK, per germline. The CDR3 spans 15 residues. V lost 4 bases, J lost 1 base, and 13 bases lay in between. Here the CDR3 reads CASSRWDGPQETQYF. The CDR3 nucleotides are TGTGCCAGCAGCCGTTGGGACGGACCCCAAGAGACCCAGTACTTC.

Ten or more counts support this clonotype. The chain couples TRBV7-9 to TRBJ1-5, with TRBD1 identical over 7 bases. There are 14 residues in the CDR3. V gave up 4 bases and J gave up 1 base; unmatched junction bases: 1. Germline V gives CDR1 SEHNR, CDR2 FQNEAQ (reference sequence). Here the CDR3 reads CASSSGGSNQPQHF. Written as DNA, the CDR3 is TGTGCCAGCAGCTCAGGGGGGAGCAATCAGCCCCAGCATTTT.

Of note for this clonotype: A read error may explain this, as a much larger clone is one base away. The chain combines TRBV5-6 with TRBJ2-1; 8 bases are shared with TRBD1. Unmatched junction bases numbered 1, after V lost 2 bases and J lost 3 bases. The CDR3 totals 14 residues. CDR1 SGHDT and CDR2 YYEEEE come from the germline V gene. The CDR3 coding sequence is TGTGCCAGCAGCTTTGGACAGGGCTACAATGAGCAGTTCTTC. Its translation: CASSFGQGYNEQFF.

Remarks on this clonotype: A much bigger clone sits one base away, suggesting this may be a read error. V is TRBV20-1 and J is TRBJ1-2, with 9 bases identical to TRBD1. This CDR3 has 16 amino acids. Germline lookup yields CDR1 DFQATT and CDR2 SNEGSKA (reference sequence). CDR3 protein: CSVRDRGAKGGYGYTF. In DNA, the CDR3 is TGCAGTGTTAGAGACAGGGGGGCGAAAGGGGGCTATGGCTACACCTTC.

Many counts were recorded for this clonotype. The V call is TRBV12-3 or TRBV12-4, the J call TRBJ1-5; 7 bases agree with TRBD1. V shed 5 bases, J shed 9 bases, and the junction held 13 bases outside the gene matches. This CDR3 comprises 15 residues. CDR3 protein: CASSRQGGKVGPQHF. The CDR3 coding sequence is TGTGCCAGCAGTCGACAGGGTGGGAAAGTTGGGCCCCAGCATTTT.

The CDR3 region is CSVGTEQETQYF. The CDR3 nucleotides are TGCAGCGTTGGGACAGAGCAAGAGACCCAGTACTTC. V and J are TRBV29-1 and TRBJ2-5; tentative D call: TRBD1 (6 bases). In germline, CDR1 is SQVTM, CDR2 ANQGSEA. The V gene lost 4 bases and the J gene lost 2 bases, with 8 bases spanning the gap. The CDR3 totals 12 residues. The full variable domain, rest sourced from reference TRBV29-1 and TRBJ2-5, is SAVISQKPSRDICQRGTSLTIQCQVDSQVTMMFWYRQQPGQSLTLIATANQGSEATYESGFVIDKFPISRPNLTFSTLTVSNMSPEDSSIYLCSVGTEQETQYFGPGTRLLVL.

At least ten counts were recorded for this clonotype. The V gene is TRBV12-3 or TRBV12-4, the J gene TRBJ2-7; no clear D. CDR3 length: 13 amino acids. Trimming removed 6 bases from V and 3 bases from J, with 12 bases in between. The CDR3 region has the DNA TGTGCCAGCAGCTATGGAGAAGTCTACGAGCAGTACTTC. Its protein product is CASSYGEVYEQYF.

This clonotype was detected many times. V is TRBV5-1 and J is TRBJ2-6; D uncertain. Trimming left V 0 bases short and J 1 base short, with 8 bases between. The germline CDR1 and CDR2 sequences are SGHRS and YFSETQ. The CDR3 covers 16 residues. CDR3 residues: CASSLAGGSGANVLTF. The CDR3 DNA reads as TGCGCCAGCAGCTTGGCCGGTGGGTCTGGGGCCAACGTCCTGACTTTC. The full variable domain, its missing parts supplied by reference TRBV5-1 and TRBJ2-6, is KAGVTQTPRYLIKTRGQQVTLSCSPISGHRSVSWYQQTPGQGLQFLFEYFSETQRNKGNFPGRFSGRQFSNSRSEMNVSTLELGDSALYLCASSLAGGSGANVLTFGAGSRLTVL.

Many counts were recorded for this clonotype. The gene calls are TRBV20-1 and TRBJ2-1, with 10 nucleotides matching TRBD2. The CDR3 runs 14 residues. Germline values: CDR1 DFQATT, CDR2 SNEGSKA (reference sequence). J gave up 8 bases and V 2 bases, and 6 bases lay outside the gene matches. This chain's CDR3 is CSARSASGGYEQFF. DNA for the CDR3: TGCAGTGCTAGATCGGCTAGCGGGGGTTATGAGCAGTTCTTC.

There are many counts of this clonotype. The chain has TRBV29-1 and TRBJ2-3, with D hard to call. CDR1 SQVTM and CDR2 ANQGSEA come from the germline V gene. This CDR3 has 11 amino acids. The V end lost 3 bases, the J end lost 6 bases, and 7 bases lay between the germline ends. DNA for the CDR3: TGCAGCGTTGAGGCTTTGGATACGCAGTATTTT. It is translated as CSVEALDTQYF.

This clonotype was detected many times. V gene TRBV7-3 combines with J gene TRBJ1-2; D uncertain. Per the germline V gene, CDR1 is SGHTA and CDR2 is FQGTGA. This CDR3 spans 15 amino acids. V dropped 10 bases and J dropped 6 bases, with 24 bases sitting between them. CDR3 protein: CATARSPGVQNGYTF. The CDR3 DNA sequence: TGTGCCACGGCACGGAGCCCCGGCGTCCAGAATGGCTACACCTTC. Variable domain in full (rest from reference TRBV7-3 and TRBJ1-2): GAGVSQTPSNKVTEKGKYVELRCDPISGHTALYWYRQSLGQGPEFLIYFQGTGAADDSGLPNDRFFAVRPEGSVSTLKIQRTERGDSAVYLCATARSPGVQNGYTFGSGTRLTVV.

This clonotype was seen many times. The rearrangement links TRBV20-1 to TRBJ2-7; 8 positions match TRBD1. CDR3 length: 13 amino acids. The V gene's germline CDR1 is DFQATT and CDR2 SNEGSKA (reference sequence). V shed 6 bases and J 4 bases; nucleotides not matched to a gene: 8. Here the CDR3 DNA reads TGCAGTGCCTTGACAGGGGACACATACGAGCAGTACTTC. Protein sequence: CSALTGDTYEQYF.

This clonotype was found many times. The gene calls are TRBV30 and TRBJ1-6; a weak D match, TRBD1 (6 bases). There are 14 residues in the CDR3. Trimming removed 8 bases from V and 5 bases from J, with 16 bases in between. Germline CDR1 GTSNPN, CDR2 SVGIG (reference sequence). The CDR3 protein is CAASQGLNNSPLHF. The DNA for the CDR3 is TGTGCCGCCTCACAGGGACTGAATAATTCACCCCTCCACTTT.

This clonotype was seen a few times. Here the CDR3 reads CASSQDFSGGLAKNIQYF. In DNA, the CDR3 is TGTGCCAGCAGCCAAGATTTCAGCGGGGGGTTAGCCAAAAACATTCAGTACTTC. The chain uses TRBV4-2 and TRBJ2-4; 9 positions match TRBD2. From germline, CDR1 is LGHNA and CDR2 YNFKEQ. The ends lost 0 bases at V and 0 bases at J; junction bases unmatched: 6. This CDR3 contains 18 residues.

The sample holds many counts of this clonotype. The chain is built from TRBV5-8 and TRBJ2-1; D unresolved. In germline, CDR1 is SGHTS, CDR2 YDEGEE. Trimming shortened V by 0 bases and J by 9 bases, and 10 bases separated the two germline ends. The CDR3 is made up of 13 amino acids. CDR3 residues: CASSLVGVSEQFF. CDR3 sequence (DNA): TGTGCCAGCAGCTTGGTTGGGGTTTCTGAGCAGTTCTTC.

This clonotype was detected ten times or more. For the CDR3, the DNA is TGTGCCAGCAGTGAGCTAGCGGGACGAGTCACAGATACGCAGTATTTT. Translation gives CASSELAGRVTDTQYF. The V and J genes are TRBV6-1 and TRBJ2-3, with 9 bases matching TRBD2. Looked up from germline, CDR1 is MNHNS and CDR2 is SASEGT. After removal of 3 bases from V and 2 bases from J, the junction contained 6 bases not matched to a gene. The CDR3 sequence is 16 residues long.

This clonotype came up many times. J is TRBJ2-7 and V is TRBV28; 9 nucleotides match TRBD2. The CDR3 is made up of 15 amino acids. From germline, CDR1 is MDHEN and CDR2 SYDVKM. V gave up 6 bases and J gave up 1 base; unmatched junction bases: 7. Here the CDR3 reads CASRYLSGSSYEQYF. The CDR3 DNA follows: TGTGCCAGCAGGTACCTTAGCGGGAGTTCCTACGAGCAGTACTTC. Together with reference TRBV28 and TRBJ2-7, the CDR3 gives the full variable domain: DVKVTQSSRYLVKRTGEKVFLECVQDMDHENMFWYRQDPGLGLRLIYFSYDVKMKEKGDIPEGYSVSREKKERFSLILESASTNQTSMYLCASRYLSGSSYEQYFGPGTRLTVT.

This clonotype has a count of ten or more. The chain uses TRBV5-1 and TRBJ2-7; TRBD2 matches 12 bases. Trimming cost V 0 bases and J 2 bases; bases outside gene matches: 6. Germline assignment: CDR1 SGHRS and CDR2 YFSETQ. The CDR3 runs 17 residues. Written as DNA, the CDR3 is TGCGCCAGCAGCTTGGTACCGGGACTAGCGGGCCCCTACGAGCAGTACTTC. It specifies CASSLVPGLAGPYEQYF.

The CDR3: CAISGGGSSYNEQFF. The CDR3 DNA follows: TGTGCCATCAGTGGGGGGGGAAGCTCCTACAATGAGCAGTTCTTC. The chain links TRBV10-3 to TRBJ2-1; the match to TRBD2 covers 7 bases. The CDR3 totals 15 residues. V lost 4 bases to trimming and J lost 0 bases; unmatched junction nucleotides: 3. Germline-derived CDR1 and CDR2 are ENHRY and SYGVKD.